The TCR beta chain described here comes from a study of blood T cell repertoires in COVID-19. Profiled with immunoSEQ multiplex PCR; TCRdb holds only in-frame clones, not every one. The sample includes approximately 170,000 clones, about 86% seen only once; the top ten take about 19%. CDR1 and CDR2 (germline): LNHDA, SQIVND (reference sequence). The V and J ends lost 4 bases and 0 bases, in that order; junction bases with no gene match: 6. This CDR3 contains 16 residues. The receptor was isolated from a woman aged 70-85 years who had recovered from COVID-19. The specimen was peripheral blood. The chain is built from TRBV19 and TRBJ2-1, with 7 bases aligning to TRBD1. This chain's CDR3 is CASSNPGGSSYNEQFF. In DNA form, the CDR3 reads TGTGCCAGTAGTAACCCAGGGGGTTCCTCCTACAATGAGCAGTTCTTC.